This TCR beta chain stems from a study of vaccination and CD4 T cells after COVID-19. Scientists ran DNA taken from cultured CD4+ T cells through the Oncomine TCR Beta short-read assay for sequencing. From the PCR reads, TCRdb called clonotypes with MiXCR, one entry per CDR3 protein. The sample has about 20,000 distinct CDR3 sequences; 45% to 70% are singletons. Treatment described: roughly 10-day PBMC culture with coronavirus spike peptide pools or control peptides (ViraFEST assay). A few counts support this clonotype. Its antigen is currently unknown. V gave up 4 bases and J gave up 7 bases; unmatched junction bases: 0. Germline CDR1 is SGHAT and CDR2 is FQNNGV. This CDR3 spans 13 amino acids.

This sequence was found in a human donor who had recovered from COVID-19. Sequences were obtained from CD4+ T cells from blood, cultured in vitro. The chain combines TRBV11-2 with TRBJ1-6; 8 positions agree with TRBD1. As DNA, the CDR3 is TGTGCCAGCAGCTCAGGGGGCAATTCACCCCTCCACTTT. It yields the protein CASSSGGNSPLHF.